Below, one T cell receptor (beta chain) is given with its context. CDR3 length equals 13 residues. The V end lost 3 bases, the J end lost 8 bases, and 14 bases lay between the germline ends. CDR1 is SGHRS and CDR2 is YFSETQ in the germline V gene. This record comes from a study of cytomegalovirus exposure and HLA in healthy donors. Only in-frame clones appear in the TCRdb table, and some are missing; sequencing was by immunoSEQ multiplex PCR. The sample includes roughly 310,000 clones, 88% of them seen just once. The chain recombines TRBV5-1 with TRBJ1-2; D ambiguous. The sequenced material came from PBMCs. The TCR sequence derives from a young man in good health and CMV-seronegative. For the CDR3, the DNA is TGCGCCAGCAGCTGGCGGAGGGAGAACGGCTACACCTTC. Translated: CASSWRRENGYTF.